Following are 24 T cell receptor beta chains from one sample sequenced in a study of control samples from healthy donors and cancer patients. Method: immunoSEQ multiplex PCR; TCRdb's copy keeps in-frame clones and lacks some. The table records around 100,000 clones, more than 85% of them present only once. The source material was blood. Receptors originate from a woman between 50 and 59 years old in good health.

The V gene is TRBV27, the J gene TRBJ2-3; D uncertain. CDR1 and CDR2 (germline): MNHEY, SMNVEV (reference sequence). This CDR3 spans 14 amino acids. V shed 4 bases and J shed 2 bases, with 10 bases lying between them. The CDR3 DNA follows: TGTGCCAGCAGTTGGTCCCAGTCCACAGATACGCAGTATTTT. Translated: CASSWSQSTDTQYF.

The CDR3 region is CASRGQGNTKNIQYF. In DNA form, the CDR3 reads TGTGCCAGCAGAGGACAGGGGAACACCAAAAACATTCAGTACTTC. The chain is built from TRBV2 and TRBJ2-4; TRBD1 matches 9 bases. Germline CDR1 SNHLY, CDR2 FYNNEI. The J segment lost 2 bases and the V segment lost 6 bases, leaving 5 bases of the junction unmatched. The CDR3 runs to 15 residues.

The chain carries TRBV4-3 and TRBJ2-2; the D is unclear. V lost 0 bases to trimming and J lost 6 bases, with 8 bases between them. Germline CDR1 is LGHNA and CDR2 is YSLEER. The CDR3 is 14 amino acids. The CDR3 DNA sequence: TGCGCCAGCAGCCAAGACATCGGGCCCGGGGAGCTGTTTTTT. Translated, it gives CASSQDIGPGELFF.

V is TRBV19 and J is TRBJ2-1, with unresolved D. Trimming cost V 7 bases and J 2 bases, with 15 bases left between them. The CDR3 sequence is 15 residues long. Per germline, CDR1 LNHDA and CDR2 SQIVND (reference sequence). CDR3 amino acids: CASKTGPGTYNEQFF. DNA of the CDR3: TGTGCCAGTAAAACTGGGCCCGGTACCTACAATGAGCAGTTCTTC.

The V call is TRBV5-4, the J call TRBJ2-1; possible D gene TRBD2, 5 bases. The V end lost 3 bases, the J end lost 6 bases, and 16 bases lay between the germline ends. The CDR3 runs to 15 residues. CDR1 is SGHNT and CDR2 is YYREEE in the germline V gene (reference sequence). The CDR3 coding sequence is TGTGCCAGCAGCTCCGTGGACTCCCGGTCCAATGAGCAGTTCTTC. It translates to CASSSVDSRSNEQFF.

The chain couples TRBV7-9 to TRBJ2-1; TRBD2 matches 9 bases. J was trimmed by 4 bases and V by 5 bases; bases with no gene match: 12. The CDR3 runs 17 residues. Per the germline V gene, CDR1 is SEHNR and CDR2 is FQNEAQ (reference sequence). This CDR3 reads CASSPRRSGGKYNEQFF. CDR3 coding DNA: TGTGCCAGCAGCCCCCGGCGGAGCGGGGGGAAATACAATGAGCAGTTCTTC. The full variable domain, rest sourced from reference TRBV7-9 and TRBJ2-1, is DTGVSQNPRHKITKRGQNVTFRCDPISEHNRLYWYRQTLGQGPEFLTYFQNEAQLEKSRLLSDRFSAERPKGSFSTLEIQRTEQGDSAMYLCASSPRRSGGKYNEQFFGPGTRLTVL.

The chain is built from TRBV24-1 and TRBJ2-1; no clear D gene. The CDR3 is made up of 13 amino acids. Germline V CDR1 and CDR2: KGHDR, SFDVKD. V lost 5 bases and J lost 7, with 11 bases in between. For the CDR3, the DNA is TGTGCCACCAGTGCCTCTTTAGGTAATGAGCAGTTCTTC. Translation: CATSASLGNEQFF.

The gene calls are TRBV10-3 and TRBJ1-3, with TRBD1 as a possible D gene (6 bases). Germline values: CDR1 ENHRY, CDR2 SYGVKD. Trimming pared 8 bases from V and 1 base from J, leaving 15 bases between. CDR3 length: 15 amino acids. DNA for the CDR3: TGTGCCATCGGGACACAGGGAAAGTCTGGAAACACCATATATTTT. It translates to CAIGTQGKSGNTIYF.

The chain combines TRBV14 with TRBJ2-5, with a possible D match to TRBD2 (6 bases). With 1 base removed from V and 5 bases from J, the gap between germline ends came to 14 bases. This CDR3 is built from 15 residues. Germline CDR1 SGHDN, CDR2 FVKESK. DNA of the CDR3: TGTGCCAGCAGCCAAGGATACAACGCGGGGGAGACCCAGTACTTC. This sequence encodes CASSQGYNAGETQYF.

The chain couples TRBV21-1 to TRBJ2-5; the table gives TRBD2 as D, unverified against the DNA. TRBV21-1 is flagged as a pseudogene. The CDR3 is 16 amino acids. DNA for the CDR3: TGTGCCAGCAGCAAAGAGGAGGGGCGGACCGAAGAGACCCAGTACTTC. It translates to CASSKEEGRTEETQYF.

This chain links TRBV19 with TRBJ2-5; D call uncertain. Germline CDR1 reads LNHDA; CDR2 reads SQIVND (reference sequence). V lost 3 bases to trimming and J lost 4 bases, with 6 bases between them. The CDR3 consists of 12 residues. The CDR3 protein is CASSIPGETQYF. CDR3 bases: TGTGCCAGTAGTATCCCCGGAGAGACCCAGTACTTC.

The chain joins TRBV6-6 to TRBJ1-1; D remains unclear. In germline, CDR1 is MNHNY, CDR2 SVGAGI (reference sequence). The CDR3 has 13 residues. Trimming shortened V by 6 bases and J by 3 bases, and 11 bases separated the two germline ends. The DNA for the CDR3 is TGTGCCAGCAGCAGCCGTCAGGACACTGAAGCTTTCTTT. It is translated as CASSSRQDTEAFF.

CDR3 DNA: TGTGCCAGTAGTACAGGGCGGAATTCACCCCTCCACTTT. Translating gives CASSTGRNSPLHF. This sequence joins TRBV19 and TRBJ1-6, with D perhaps matching TRBD1 (5 bases). The V gene lost 4 bases and the J gene lost 7 bases, with 8 bases spanning the gap. This CDR3 contains 13 residues. CDR1 and CDR2 (germline): LNHDA, SQIVND (reference sequence).

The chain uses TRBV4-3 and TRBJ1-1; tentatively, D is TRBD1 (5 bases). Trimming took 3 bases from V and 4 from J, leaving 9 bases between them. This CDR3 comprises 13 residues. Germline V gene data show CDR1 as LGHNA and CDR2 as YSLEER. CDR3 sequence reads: CASSHQGGTEAFF. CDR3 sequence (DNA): TGCGCCAGCAGCCATCAGGGAGGCACTGAAGCTTTCTTT.

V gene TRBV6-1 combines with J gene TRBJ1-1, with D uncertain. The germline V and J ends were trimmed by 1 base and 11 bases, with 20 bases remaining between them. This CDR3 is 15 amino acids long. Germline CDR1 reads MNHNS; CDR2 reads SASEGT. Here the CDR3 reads CASSEEGVAGLEAFF. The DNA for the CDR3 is TGTGCCAGCAGTGAAGAGGGAGTAGCTGGATTAGAGGCTTTCTTT.

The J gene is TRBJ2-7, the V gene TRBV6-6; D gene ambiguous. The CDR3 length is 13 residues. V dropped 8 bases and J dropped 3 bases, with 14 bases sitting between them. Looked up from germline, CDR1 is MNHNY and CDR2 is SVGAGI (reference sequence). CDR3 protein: CASGSGQSYEQYF. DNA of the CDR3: TGTGCCAGCGGGTCAGGCCAGAGCTACGAGCAGTACTTC.

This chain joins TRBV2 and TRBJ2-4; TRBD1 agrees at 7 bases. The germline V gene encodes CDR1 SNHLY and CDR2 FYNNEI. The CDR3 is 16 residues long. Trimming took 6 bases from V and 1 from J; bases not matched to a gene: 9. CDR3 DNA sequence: TGTGCCAGCAGCCCGACAGGGCATTTTGCCAAAAACATTCAGTACTTC. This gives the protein CASSPTGHFAKNIQYF.

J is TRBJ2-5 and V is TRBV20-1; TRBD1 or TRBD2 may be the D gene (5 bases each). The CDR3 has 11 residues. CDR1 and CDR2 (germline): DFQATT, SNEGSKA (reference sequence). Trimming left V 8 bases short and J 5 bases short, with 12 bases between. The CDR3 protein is CSPGWGETQYF. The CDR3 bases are TGCAGTCCCGGGTGGGGGGAGACCCAGTACTTC.

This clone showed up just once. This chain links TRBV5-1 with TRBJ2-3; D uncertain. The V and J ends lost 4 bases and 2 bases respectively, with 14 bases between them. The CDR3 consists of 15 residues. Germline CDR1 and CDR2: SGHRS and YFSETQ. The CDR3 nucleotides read TGCGCCAGCAGCCCCTTGAGCCCTCACACAGATACGCAGTATTTT. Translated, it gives CASSPLSPHTDTQYF.

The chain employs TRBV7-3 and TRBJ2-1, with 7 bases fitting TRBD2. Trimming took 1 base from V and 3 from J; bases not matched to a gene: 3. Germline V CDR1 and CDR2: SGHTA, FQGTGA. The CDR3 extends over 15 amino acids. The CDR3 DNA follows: TGTGCCAGCAGCTTAAACAGCGGGAACTACAATGAGCAGTTCTTC. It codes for CASSLNSGNYNEQFF.

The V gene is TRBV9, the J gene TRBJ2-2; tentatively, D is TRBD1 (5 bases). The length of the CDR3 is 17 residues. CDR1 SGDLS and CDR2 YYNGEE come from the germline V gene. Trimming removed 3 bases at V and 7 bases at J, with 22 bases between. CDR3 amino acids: CASSARPGARDSGELFF. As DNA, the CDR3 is TGTGCCAGCAGCGCCCGGCCTGGGGCGCGAGATAGCGGGGAGCTGTTTTTT.

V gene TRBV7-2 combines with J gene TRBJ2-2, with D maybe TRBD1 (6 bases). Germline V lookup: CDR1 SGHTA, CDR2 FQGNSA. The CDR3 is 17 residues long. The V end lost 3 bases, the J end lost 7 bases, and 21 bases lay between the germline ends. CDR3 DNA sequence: TGTGCCAGCAGCTTCGCTGCCCCCGGGCCACAGGGCGGGGAGCTGTTTTTT. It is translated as CASSFAAPGPQGGELFF. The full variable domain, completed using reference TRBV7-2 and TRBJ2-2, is GAGVSQSPSNKVTEKGKDVELRCDPISGHTALYWYRQSLGQGLEFLIYFQGNSAPDKSGLPSDRFSAERTGGSVSTLTIQRTQQEDSAVYLCASSFAAPGPQGGELFFGEGSRLTVL.

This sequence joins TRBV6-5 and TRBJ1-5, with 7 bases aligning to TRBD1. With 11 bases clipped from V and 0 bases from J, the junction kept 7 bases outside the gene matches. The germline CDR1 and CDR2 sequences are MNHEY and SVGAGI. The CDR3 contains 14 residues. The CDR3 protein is CAGEGAYSNQPQHF. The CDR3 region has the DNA TGTGCCGGGGAGGGGGCTTATAGCAATCAGCCCCAGCATTTT.

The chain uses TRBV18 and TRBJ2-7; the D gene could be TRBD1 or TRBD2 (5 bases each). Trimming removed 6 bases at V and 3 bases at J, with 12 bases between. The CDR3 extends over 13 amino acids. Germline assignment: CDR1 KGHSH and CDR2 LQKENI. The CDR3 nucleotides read TGTGCCAGCTCTCCGGGGCGGAGCTACGAGCAGTACGTC. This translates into CASSPGRSYEQYV.